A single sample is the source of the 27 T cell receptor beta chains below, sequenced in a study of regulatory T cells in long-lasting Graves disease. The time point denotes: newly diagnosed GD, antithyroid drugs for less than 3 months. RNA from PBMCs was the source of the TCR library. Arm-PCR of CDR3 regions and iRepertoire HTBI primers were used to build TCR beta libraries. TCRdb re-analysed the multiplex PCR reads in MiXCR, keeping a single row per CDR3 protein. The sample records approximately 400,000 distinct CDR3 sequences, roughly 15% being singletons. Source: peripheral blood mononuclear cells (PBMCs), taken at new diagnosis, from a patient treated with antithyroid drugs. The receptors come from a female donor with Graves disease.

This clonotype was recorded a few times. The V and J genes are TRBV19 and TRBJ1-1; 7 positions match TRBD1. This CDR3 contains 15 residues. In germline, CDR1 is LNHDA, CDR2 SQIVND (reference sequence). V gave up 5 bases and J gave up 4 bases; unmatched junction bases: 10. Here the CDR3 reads CASSLTPSGGTEAFF. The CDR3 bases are TGTGCCAGTAGTCTCACCCCATCAGGGGGCACTGAAGCTTTCTTT.

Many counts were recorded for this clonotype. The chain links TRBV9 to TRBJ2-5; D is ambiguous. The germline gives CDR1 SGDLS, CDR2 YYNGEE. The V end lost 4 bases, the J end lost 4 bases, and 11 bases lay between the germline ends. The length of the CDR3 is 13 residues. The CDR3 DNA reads TGTGCCAGCAGCCCTTTGGAGAGAGAGACCCAGTACTTC. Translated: CASSPLERETQYF. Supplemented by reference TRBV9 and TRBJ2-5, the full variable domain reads DSGVTQTPKHLITATGQRVTLRCSPRSGDLSVYWYQQSLDQGLQFLIQYYNGEERAKGNILERFSAQQFPDLHSELNLSSLELGDSALYFCASSPLERETQYFGPGTRLLVL.

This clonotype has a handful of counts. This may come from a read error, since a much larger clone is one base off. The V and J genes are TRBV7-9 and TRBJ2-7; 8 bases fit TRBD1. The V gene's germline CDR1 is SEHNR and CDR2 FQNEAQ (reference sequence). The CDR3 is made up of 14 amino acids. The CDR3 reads CASRHGSGQGERYF. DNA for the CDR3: TGTGCCAGCAGGCATGGTAGCGGACAGGGTGAGCGGTACTTC. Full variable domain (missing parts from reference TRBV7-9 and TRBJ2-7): DTGVSQNPRHKITKRGQNVTFRCDPISEHNRLYWYRQTLGQGPEFLTYFQNEAQLEKSRLLSDRFSAERPKGSFSTLEIQRTEQGDSAMYLCASRHGSGQGERYFGPGTRLTVT.

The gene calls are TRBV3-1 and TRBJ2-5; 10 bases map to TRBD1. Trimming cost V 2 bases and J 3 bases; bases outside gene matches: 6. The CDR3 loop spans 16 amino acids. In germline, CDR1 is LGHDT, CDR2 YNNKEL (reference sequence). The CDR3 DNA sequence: TGTGCCAGCAGCCAACGGGACAGGGGTTGGAAAGAGACCCAGTACTTC. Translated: CASSQRDRGWKETQYF.

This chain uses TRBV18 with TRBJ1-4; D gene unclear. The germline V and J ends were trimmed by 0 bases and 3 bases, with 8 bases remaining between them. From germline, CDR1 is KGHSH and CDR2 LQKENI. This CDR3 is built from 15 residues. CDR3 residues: CASSPPGIPNEKLFF. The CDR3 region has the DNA TGTGCCAGCTCACCACCGGGGATTCCTAATGAAAAACTGTTTTTT. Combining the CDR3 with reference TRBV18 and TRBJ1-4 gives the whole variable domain NAGVMQNPRHLVRRRGQEARLRCSPMKGHSHVYWYRQLPEEGLKFMVYLQKENIIDESGMPKERFSAEFPKEGPSILRIQQVVRGDSAAYFCASSPPGIPNEKLFFGSGTQLSVL.

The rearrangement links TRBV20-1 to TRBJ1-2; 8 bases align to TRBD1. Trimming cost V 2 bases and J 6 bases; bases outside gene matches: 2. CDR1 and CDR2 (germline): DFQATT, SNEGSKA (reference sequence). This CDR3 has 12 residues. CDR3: CSARSGQDGYTF. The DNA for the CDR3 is TGCAGTGCTAGATCGGGACAGGATGGCTACACCTTC.

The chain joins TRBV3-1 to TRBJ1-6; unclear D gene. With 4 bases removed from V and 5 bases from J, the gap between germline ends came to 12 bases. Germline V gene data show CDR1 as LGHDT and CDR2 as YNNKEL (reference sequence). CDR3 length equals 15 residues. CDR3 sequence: CASSPQRRDNSPLHF. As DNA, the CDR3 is TGTGCCAGCAGCCCCCAACGACGGGATAATTCACCCCTCCACTTT.

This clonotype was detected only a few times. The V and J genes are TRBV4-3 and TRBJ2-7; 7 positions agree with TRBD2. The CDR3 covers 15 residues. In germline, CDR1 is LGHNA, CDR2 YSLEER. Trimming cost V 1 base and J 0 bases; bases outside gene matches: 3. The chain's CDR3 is CASSQGLADSYEQYF. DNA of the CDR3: TGCGCCAGCAGCCAAGGCCTAGCGGACTCCTACGAGCAGTACTTC.

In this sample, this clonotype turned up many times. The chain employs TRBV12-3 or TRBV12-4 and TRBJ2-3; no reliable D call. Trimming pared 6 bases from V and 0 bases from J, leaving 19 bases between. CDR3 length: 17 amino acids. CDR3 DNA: TGTGCCAGCAGGACCCTGGCAGGTGGTCGGAGCACAGATACGCAGTATTTT. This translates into CASRTLAGGRSTDTQYF.

The CDR3 DNA reads TGTGCCAGCAGTCCCCCGGACAGGGTCGAGCAGTACTTC. This encodes CASSPPDRVEQYF. The J gene is TRBJ2-7, the V gene TRBV12-3 or TRBV12-4; 8 bases line up with TRBD1. The V and J ends lost 5 bases and 6 bases, in that order; junction bases with no gene match: 6. The CDR3 is made up of 13 amino acids.

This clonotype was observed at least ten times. Written as DNA, the CDR3 is TGTGCCAGCAGTCGGATGGGAGAGACCCAGTACTTC. Protein: CASSRMGETQYF. The chain joins TRBV6-2 or TRBV6-3 to TRBJ2-5; D not certain. Deletions cut 5 bases from V and 4 bases from J, with 8 bases between. CDR1 and CDR2 from the germline V gene are MNHEY and SVGEGT. This CDR3 spans 12 amino acids.

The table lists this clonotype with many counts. CDR3 DNA: TGTGCCAGCACCCACCGGTGGTTTGACAGCTACACCGGGGAGCTGTTTTTT. It is translated as CASTHRWFDSYTGELFF. This sequence joins TRBV2 and TRBJ2-2, with a weak D call TRBD1 (5 bases). Germline V gives CDR1 SNHLY, CDR2 FYNNEI. V was trimmed by 7 bases and J by 3 bases, leaving 21 bases between them. The length of the CDR3 is 17 residues.

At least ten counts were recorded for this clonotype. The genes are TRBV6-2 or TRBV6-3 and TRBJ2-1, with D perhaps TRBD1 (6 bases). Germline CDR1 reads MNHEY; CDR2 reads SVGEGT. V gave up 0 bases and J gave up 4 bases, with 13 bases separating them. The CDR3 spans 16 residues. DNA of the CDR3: TGTGCCAGCAGTTACTCGACAGGACGGTTTTACAATGAGCAGTTCTTC. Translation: CASSYSTGRFYNEQFF.

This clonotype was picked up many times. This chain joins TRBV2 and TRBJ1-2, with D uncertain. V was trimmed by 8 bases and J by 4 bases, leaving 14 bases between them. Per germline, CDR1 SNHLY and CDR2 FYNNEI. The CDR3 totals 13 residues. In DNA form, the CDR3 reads TGTGCCAGCCTCCCCCCGCAGACCTATGGCTACACCTTC. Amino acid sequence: CASLPPQTYGYTF.

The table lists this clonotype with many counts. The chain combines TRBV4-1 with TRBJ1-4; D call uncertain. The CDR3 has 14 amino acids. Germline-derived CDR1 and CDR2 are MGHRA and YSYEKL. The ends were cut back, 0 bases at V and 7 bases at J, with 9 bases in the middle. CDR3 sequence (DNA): TGCGCCAGCAGCCAAGAGGGAGATGTTGAAAAACTGTTTTTT. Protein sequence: CASSQEGDVEKLFF.

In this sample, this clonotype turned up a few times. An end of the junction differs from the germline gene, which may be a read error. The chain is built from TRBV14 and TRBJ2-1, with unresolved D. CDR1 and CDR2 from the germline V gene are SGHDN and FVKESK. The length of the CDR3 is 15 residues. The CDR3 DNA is TGTGCCAGCACCCAACTCAATCGCTCCTACAATGAGCAGTTCTTC. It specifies CASTQLNRSYNEQFF. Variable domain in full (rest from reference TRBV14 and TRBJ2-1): EAGVTQFPSHSVIEKGQTVTLRCDPISGHDNLYWYRRVMGKEIKFLLHFVKESKQDESGMPNNRFLAERTGGTYSTLKVQPAELEDSGVYFCASTQLNRSYNEQFFGPGTRLTVL.

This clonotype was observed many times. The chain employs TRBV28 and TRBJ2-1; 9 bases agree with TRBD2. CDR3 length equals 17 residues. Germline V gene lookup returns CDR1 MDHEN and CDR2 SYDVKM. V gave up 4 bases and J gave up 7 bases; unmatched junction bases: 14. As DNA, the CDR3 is TGTGCCAGCAGTTCCAGCGGGGGCGGGAGGGGAAGAAATGAGCAGTTCTTC. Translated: CASSSSGGGRGRNEQFF.

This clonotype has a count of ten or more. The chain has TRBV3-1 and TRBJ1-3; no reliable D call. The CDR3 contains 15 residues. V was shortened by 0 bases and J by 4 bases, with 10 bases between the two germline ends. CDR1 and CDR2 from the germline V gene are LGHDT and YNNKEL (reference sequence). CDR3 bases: TGTGCCAGCAGCCAAGATGGCTGGGGAGGAAACACCATATATTTT. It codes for CASSQDGWGGNTIYF.

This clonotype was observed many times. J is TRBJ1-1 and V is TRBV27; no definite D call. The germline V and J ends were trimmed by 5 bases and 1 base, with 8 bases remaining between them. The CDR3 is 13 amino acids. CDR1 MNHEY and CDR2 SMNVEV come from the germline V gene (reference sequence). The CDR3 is CASSTRQNTEAFF. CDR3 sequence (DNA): TGTGCCAGCAGTACCCGACAGAACACTGAAGCTTTCTTT.

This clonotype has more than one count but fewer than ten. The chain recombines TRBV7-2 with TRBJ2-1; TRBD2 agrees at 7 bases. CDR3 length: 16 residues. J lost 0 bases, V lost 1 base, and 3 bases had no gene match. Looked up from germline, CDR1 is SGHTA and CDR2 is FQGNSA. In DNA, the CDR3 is TGTGCCAGCAGCTTAGGACGGACTAGCTCCTACAATGAGCAGTTCTTC. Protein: CASSLGRTSSYNEQFF.

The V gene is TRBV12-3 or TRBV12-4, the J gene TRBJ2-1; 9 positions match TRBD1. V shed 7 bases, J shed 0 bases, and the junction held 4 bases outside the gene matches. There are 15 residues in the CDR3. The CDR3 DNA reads TGTGCCAGCAATAACAGGGGGCGCTCCTACAATGAGCAGTTCTTC. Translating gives CASNNRGRSYNEQFF.

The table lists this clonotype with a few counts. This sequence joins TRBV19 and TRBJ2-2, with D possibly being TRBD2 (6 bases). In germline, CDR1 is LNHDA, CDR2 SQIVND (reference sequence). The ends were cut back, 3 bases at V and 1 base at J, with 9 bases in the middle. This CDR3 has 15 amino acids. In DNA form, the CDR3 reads TGTGCCAGTAGTATCAAAGCGGGGAACACCGGGGAGCTGTTTTTT. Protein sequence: CASSIKAGNTGELFF.

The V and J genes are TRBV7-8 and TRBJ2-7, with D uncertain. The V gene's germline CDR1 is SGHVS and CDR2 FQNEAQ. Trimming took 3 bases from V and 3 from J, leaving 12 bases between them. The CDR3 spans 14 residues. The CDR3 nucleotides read TGTGCCAGCAGCTTTGGTTCGCCAGACTACGAGCAGTACTTC. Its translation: CASSFGSPDYEQYF. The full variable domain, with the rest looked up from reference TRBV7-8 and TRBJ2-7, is GAGVSQSPRYKVAKRGQDVALRCDPISGHVSLFWYQQALGQGPEFLTYFQNEAQLDKSGLPSDRFFAERPEGSVSTLKIQRTQQEDSAVYLCASSFGSPDYEQYFGPGTRLTVT.

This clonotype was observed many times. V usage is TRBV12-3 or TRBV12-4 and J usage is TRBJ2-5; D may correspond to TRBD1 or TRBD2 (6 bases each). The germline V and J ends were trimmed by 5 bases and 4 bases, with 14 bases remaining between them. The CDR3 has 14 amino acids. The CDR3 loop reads CASSQGGLPETQYF. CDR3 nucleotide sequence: TGTGCCAGCAGTCAAGGGGGACTCCCAGAGACCCAGTACTTC.

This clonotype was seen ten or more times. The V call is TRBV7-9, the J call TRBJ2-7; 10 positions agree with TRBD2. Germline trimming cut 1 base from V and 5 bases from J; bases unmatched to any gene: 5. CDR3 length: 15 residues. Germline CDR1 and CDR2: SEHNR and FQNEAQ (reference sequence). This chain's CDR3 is CASSLGSGRINEQYF. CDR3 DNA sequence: TGTGCCAGCAGCTTAGGTAGCGGGAGGATCAACGAGCAGTACTTC.

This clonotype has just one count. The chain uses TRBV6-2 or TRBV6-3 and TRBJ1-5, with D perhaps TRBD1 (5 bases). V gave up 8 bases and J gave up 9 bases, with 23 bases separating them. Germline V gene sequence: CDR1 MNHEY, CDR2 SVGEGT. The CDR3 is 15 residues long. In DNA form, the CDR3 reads TGTGCCAGCGCCCTTGAGGGGACGGGGAGCGGGCCCCAGCATTTT. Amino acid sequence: CASALEGTGSGPQHF.

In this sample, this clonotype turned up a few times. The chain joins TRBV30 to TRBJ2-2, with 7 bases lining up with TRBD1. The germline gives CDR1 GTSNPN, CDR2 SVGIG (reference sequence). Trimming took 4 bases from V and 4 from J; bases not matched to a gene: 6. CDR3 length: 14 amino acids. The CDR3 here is CAWTRGTVTGELFF. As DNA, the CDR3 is TGTGCCTGGACAAGGGGGACAGTCACCGGGGAGCTGTTTTTT.